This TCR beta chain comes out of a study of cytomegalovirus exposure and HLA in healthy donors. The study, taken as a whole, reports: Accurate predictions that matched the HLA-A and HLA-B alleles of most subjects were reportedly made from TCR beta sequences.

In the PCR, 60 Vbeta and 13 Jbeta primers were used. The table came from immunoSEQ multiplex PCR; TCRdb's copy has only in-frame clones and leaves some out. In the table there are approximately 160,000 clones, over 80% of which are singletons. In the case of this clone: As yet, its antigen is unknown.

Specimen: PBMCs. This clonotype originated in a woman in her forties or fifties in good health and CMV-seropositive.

The CDR3 DNA reads TGCGCCAGCAGCTTAAGGACAGGGGGCCATTATGGCTACACCTTC. Its protein product is CASSLRTGGHYGYTF. V usage is TRBV5-1 and J usage is TRBJ1-2, with TRBD1 matching 11 bases. Per germline, CDR1 SGHRS and CDR2 YFSETQ. The CDR3 covers 15 residues. After removal of 2 bases from V and 5 bases from J, the junction contained 5 bases not matched to a gene.